This T cell receptor (beta chain) stems from a study of Graves' ophthalmopathy and Graves' hyperthyroidism. Study-level findings and limits: A model of 13 signatures distinguished ophthalmopathy from stable hyperthyroidism at around 90% sensitivity and 81.08% specificity. Most thyroid clonotypes with frequency above 0.001 were detected in blood too.

Patients were diagnosed from clinical symptoms, serum thyroxine, TRAb, thyroid ultrasound and orbital computed tomography. Amplification from RNA transcripts yielded the TCR beta CDR3 regions. HTBI-primed RT-PCR formed the first round, and a multiplex PCR formed the second. One entry per CDR3 protein results from TCRdb running MiXCR on the multiplex PCR reads. The sample gives 600,000 to 650,000 distinct CDR3 sequences, over 20% of which show up once; roughly 7.4% is in the top ten. The CDR3 consists of 15 residues. The germline V gene encodes CDR1 MNHNS and CDR2 SASEGT. V lost 5 bases to trimming and J lost 2 bases; unmatched junction nucleotides: 4. A note on this clonotype: Its antigen is currently unknown.

The source is a young woman with stable Graves' hyperthyroidism. Some clones in this sample may be carry-over from other donors' samples. This chain links TRBV6-1 with TRBJ2-7; 12 bases map to TRBD2. The specimen was peripheral blood. This CDR3 reads CASSHRTSGTYEQYF. CDR3 bases: TGTGCCAGCAGTCATAGGACTAGCGGGACCTACGAGCAGTACTTC.